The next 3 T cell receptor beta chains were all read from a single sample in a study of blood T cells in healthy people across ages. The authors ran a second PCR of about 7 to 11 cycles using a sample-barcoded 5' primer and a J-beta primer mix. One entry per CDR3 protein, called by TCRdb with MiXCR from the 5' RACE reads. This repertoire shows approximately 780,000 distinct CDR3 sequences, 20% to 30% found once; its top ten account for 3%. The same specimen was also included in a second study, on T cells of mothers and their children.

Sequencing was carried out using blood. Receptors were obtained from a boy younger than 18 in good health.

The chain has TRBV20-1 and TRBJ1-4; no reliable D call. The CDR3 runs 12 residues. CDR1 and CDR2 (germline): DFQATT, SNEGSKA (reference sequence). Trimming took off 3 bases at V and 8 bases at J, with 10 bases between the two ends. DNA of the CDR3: TGCAGTGCTAGGGGGTTCGGAGAAAAACTGTTTTTT. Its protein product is CSARGFGEKLFF.

The CDR3 nucleotides are TGCGCCAGCAGCTTTACGGTCTCCTACGAGCAGTACTTC. This encodes CASSFTVSYEQYF. V usage is TRBV5-1 and J usage is TRBJ2-7; D call uncertain. The germline gives CDR1 SGHRS, CDR2 YFSETQ. V gave up 2 bases and J gave up 0 bases, with 6 bases separating them. There are 13 residues in the CDR3.

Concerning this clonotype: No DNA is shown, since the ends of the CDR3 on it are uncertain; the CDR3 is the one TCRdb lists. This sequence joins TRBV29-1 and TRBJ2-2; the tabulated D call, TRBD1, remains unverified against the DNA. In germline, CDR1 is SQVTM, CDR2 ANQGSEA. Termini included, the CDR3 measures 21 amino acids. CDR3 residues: CSVDYNDNEQFFGPGTGELFF.